This entry lists 29 T cell receptor beta chains sequenced from one sample in a study of T cell repertoires in cytomegalovirus infection. These receptors have no known antigen. From the reads, TCRdb called clonotypes with MiXCR, one entry per CDR3 protein. The table shows 40,000 to 55,000 distinct CDR3 sequences, with about 20% occurring only once. Here the sequenced sample was CD8+ T cells from cultured PBMCs, taken from culture after CMV antigen stimulation. The receptors derive from a human donor in good health (CMV status not recorded). Some clones in this sample may be carry-over from other donors' samples.

The chain recombines TRBV27 with TRBJ2-1; 7 bases match TRBD1. J gave up 6 bases and V 2 bases, and 7 bases lay outside the gene matches. The CDR3 contains 15 residues. Per germline, CDR1 MNHEY and CDR2 SMNVEV (reference sequence). The CDR3 DNA reads as TGTGCCAGCAGTTTACATAGGGGGCAGGGCAATGAGCAGTTCTTC. This sequence encodes CASSLHRGQGNEQFF.

The chain joins TRBV7-9 to TRBJ1-2; 8 bases fit TRBD1. The length of the CDR3 is 14 residues. The V segment lost 4 bases and the J segment 5 bases; nucleotides outside the gene matches: 6. Looked up from germline, CDR1 is SEHNR and CDR2 is FQNEAQ (reference sequence). The CDR3 protein is CASSSSTGVYGYTF. DNA of the CDR3: TGTGCCAGCAGCTCTTCGACAGGGGTGTATGGCTACACCTTC.

This clonotype was found a few times. The V and J genes are TRBV11-3 and TRBJ1-1; D remains unclear. CDR1 and CDR2 (germline): SGHNT, YENEEA. There are 13 residues in the CDR3. V gave up 5 bases and J gave up 6 bases, with 13 bases separating them. The CDR3, as DNA: TGTGCCAGCAGCCCATCGGGCGCCGCTGAAGCTTTCTTT. Amino acid sequence: CASSPSGAAEAFF.

The gene calls are TRBV4-1 and TRBJ2-1; TRBD1 matches at 7 bases. The CDR3 has 15 residues. Germline lookup yields CDR1 MGHRA and CDR2 YSYEKL. The J segment lost 6 bases and the V segment lost 4 bases, leaving 9 bases of the junction unmatched. The CDR3 loop is CASSLDRAWGNEQFF. The CDR3 DNA sequence: TGCGCCAGCAGCCTCGACAGGGCGTGGGGCAATGAGCAGTTCTTC.

The V gene is TRBV20-1, the J gene TRBJ1-1; D ambiguous. Trimming took 0 bases from V and 1 from J, leaving 9 bases between them. CDR3 size: 14 residues. Germline-derived CDR1 and CDR2 are DFQATT and SNEGSKA (reference sequence). CDR3 protein: CSARDFGANTEAFF. CDR3 coding DNA: TGCAGTGCTAGAGATTTCGGCGCGAACACTGAAGCTTTCTTT.

A few counts support this clonotype. The CDR3 DNA reads as TGTGCCAGTAGTATGGGGGTTGAGGGCTACACCTTC. Its protein product is CASSMGVEGYTF. The rearrangement joins TRBV19 to TRBJ1-2; D perhaps matches TRBD1 (5 bases). V was trimmed by 3 bases and J by 8 bases, leaving 10 bases between them. CDR1 is LNHDA and CDR2 is SQIVND in the germline V gene (reference sequence). The CDR3 consists of 12 residues. Together with reference TRBV19 and TRBJ1-2, the CDR3 gives the full variable domain: DGGITQSPKYLFRKEGQNVTLSCEQNLNHDAMYWYRQDPGQGLRLIYYSQIVNDFQKGDIAEGYSVSREKKESFPLTVTSAQKNPTAFYLCASSMGVEGYTFGSGTRLTVV.

This rearrangement joins TRBV3-1 to TRBJ2-5; 9 bases map to TRBD1. V lost 3 bases, J lost 1 base, and 0 bases stayed unmatched. Germline CDR1 and CDR2: LGHDT and YNNKEL (reference sequence). The CDR3 has 14 amino acids. CDR3 DNA sequence: TGTGCCAGCAGCCAGACAGGGGGCCAAGAGACCCAGTACTTC. It yields the protein CASSQTGGQETQYF.

This clonotype was seen more than once but under ten times. The J gene is TRBJ1-5, the V gene TRBV6-8; D is unresolved. V dropped 2 bases and J dropped 3 bases, with 8 bases sitting between them. CDR1 and CDR2 from the germline V gene are MNHGY and SAAAGT. This CDR3 spans 14 amino acids. CDR3 DNA: TGTGCCAGCAGTTACGGGCGGGTCAATCAGCCCCAGCATTTT. Its protein is CASSYGRVNQPQHF.

This clonotype came up a few times. The genes are TRBV11-2 and TRBJ2-1, with D unresolved. The CDR3 sequence is 16 residues long. Germline V gene lookup returns CDR1 SGHAT and CDR2 FQNNGV. V gave up 0 bases and J gave up 4 bases, with 13 bases separating them. CDR3 loop: CASSLEAPLYYNEQFF. DNA of the CDR3: TGTGCCAGCAGCTTAGAGGCGCCCCTTTATTACAATGAGCAGTTCTTC.

This clonotype appeared a few times. The rearrangement uses TRBV7-2 and TRBJ2-1; D is possibly TRBD2 (5 bases). The V end was cut by 2 bases, the J end by 7 bases, with 12 bases between. In germline, CDR1 is SGHTA, CDR2 FQGNSA. This CDR3 is built from 14 residues. CDR3 protein: CASSLRGATNEQFF. Written as DNA, the CDR3 is TGTGCCAGCAGCTTACGGGGTGCGACGAATGAGCAGTTCTTC.

The sample holds a few counts of this clonotype. The chain has TRBV4-1 and TRBJ1-1; possible D gene TRBD1, 5 bases. Germline V lookup: CDR1 MGHRA, CDR2 YSYEKL. V dropped 1 base and J dropped 6 bases, with 21 bases sitting between them. There are 17 residues in the CDR3. The CDR3 is CASSQGPGLLEGSEAFF. The CDR3 bases are TGCGCCAGCAGCCAAGGGCCGGGACTCCTAGAGGGATCTGAAGCTTTCTTT.

This clonotype came up a few times. The chain recombines TRBV27 with TRBJ1-4; weak D call: TRBD1 (6 bases). CDR1 and CDR2 (germline): MNHEY, SMNVEV (reference sequence). The CDR3 totals 15 residues. V was cut by 5 bases and J by 8 bases, with 18 bases left in between. CDR3 sequence (DNA): TGTGCCAGCAGTGGGGCCGGGCAGGGGTGGGAAAAACTGTTTTTT. This sequence encodes CASSGAGQGWEKLFF. The complete variable domain, with remaining parts taken from reference TRBV27 and TRBJ1-4, reads EAQVTQNPRYLITVTGKKLTVTCSQNMNHEYMSWYRQDPGLGLRQIYYSMNVEVTDKGDVPEGYKVSRKEKRNFPLILESPSPNQTSLYFCASSGAGQGWEKLFFGSGTQLSVL.

This chain connects TRBV7-2 to TRBJ2-7; TRBD2 agrees at 10 bases. The V gene's germline CDR1 is SGHTA and CDR2 FQGNSA. This CDR3 spans 15 amino acids. V lost 3 bases and J lost 2; bases outside the gene matches: 4. CDR3 amino acids: CASSFSGRLTYEQYF. The CDR3 DNA reads TGTGCCAGCAGCTTTAGCGGGAGGCTAACCTACGAGCAGTACTTC.

This clonotype has more than one count but fewer than ten. V usage is TRBV6-2 or TRBV6-3 and J usage is TRBJ2-7; D remains unclear. Trimming took 5 bases from V and 2 from J, leaving 16 bases between them. The CDR3 has 15 residues. Germline values: CDR1 MNHEY, CDR2 SVGEGT. CDR3: CASSTPPTSTYEQYF. The CDR3, as DNA: TGTGCCAGCAGTACCCCCCCGACAAGCACCTACGAGCAGTACTTC.

The chain joins TRBV7-9 to TRBJ2-4; the D is unclear. CDR3 length: 15 amino acids. Germline CDR1 and CDR2: SEHNR and FQNEAQ (reference sequence). The V and J ends lost 1 base and 1 base respectively, with 8 bases between them. Written as DNA, the CDR3 is TGTGCCAGCAGCTTAGATGGGCCGGCCAAAAACATTCAGTACTTC. It yields the protein CASSLDGPAKNIQYF.

This clonotype showed up just a few times. The chain employs TRBV27 and TRBJ2-3; perhaps D is TRBD1 or TRBD2 (7 bases each). Trimming shortened V by 5 bases and J by 5 bases, and 11 bases separated the two germline ends. This CDR3 has 13 residues. CDR1 MNHEY and CDR2 SMNVEV come from the germline V gene (reference sequence). The CDR3 reads CASSPRGGDTQYF. In DNA, the CDR3 is TGTGCCAGCAGTCCCAGGGGGGGAGATACGCAGTATTTT.

This chain uses TRBV6-1 with TRBJ2-5, with TRBD1 as a possible D gene (6 bases). The CDR3 loop spans 16 amino acids. The germline CDR1 and CDR2 sequences are MNHNS and SASEGT. Trimming shortened V by 5 bases and J by 3 bases, and 19 bases separated the two germline ends. DNA of the CDR3: TGTGCCAGCAGTTCCCCCTTGAAGGACAGAGAAGAGACCCAGTACTTC. It specifies CASSSPLKDREETQYF.

This rearrangement joins TRBV11-1 to TRBJ1-1, with D possibly being TRBD1 (5 bases). Per the germline V gene, CDR1 is SGHAT and CDR2 is FQDESV (reference sequence). The CDR3 is 12 residues long. Trimming took off 4 bases at V and 3 bases at J, with 6 bases between the two ends. The CDR3 coding sequence is TGTGCCAGCAGCTCAGGGCACACTGAAGCTTTCTTT. It specifies CASSSGHTEAFF.

V and J are TRBV6-1 and TRBJ1-5, with TRBD1 as a possible D gene (6 bases). Trimming took off 6 bases at V and 3 bases at J, with 18 bases between the two ends. The CDR3 sequence is 16 residues long. The V gene's germline CDR1 is MNHNS and CDR2 SASEGT. CDR3 in DNA: TGTGCCAGCAGAGATAGACAGGCCTACTACAATCAGCCCCAGCATTTT. It codes for CASRDRQAYYNQPQHF.

The genes are TRBV7-9 and TRBJ2-5, with 9 bases matching TRBD2. With V trimmed by 5 bases and J by 1 base, 14 bases remained unmatched. CDR1 is SEHNR and CDR2 is FQNEAQ in the germline V gene (reference sequence). The CDR3 loop spans 18 amino acids. The CDR3 loop reads CASSHDEEAGGIQETQYF. In DNA form, the CDR3 reads TGTGCCAGCAGCCACGATGAGGAGGCGGGGGGGATCCAAGAGACCCAGTACTTC.

The chain links TRBV6-1 to TRBJ2-1, with TRBD2 matching 8 bases. The length of the CDR3 is 15 residues. With V trimmed by 8 bases and J by 6 bases, 12 bases remained unmatched. CDR1 MNHNS and CDR2 SASEGT come from the germline V gene. Written as DNA, the CDR3 is TGTGCCAGCCGCCTAAACCCCGGACTAGCCAATGAGCAGTTCTTC. Translating gives CASRLNPGLANEQFF.

This rearrangement joins TRBV6-2 or TRBV6-3 to TRBJ2-7; no clear D gene. The CDR3 contains 12 residues. V was cut by 8 bases and J by 1 base, with 9 bases left in between. The germline V gene encodes CDR1 MNHEY and CDR2 SVGEGT. CDR3 protein: CASRFPSYEQYF. The CDR3 nucleotides are TGTGCCAGCCGCTTTCCGTCCTACGAGCAGTACTTC.

The CDR3 reads CASSGDGVAYGYTF. The CDR3 nucleotides read TGTGCCAGCAGCGGAGACGGGGTGGCCTATGGCTACACCTTC. V and J are TRBV5-5 and TRBJ1-2, with D hard to call. This CDR3 has 14 amino acids. The germline gives CDR1 SGHKS, CDR2 YYEKEE (reference sequence). Trimming pared 4 bases from V and 4 bases from J, leaving 14 bases between.

The V gene is TRBV12-3 or TRBV12-4, the J gene TRBJ2-2; D gene uncertain. CDR3 length equals 12 residues. V was clipped by 7 bases and J by 7 bases, with 10 bases between them. The CDR3 here is CASTAIRGELFF. CDR3 bases: TGTGCCAGCACCGCGATCCGCGGGGAGCTGTTTTTT.

This clonotype turned up a few times. This chain uses TRBV6-6 with TRBJ2-1; unclear D gene. From germline, CDR1 is MNHNY and CDR2 SVGAGI (reference sequence). V shed 8 bases and J shed 3 bases, with 11 bases lying between them. This CDR3 has 13 amino acids. CDR3 region: CASSPVYYNEQFF. The CDR3 nucleotides are TGTGCCAGCTCCCCGGTGTACTACAATGAGCAGTTCTTC.

This clonotype was observed a few times. The chain joins TRBV12-3 or TRBV12-4 to TRBJ2-7, with D possibly matching TRBD1 (6 bases). CDR3 length equals 15 residues. The V and J ends lost 5 bases and 2 bases respectively, with 16 bases between them. The CDR3 nucleotides read TGTGCCAGCAGTGACCCGGGACACCCGACCTACGAGCAGTACTTC. Protein: CASSDPGHPTYEQYF.

The gene calls are TRBV7-8 and TRBJ1-2; possibly TRBD1 for D (6 bases). CDR1 is SGHVS, CDR2 FQNEAQ, per germline. Trimming took 6 bases from V and 1 from J, leaving 18 bases between them. The CDR3 runs 16 residues. The CDR3 spells CASRGGGGRDNYGYTF. Written as DNA, the CDR3 is TGTGCCAGCAGAGGGGGGGGTGGACGAGATAACTATGGCTACACCTTC. The full variable domain, rest sourced from reference TRBV7-8 and TRBJ1-2, is GAGVSQSPRYKVAKRGQDVALRCDPISGHVSLFWYQQALGQGPEFLTYFQNEAQLDKSGLPSDRFFAERPEGSVSTLKIQRTQQEDSAVYLCASRGGGGRDNYGYTFGSGTRLTVV.

This clonotype was seen repeatedly, ten times or more. CDR3 sequence (DNA): TGTGCCAGCAGCCCCTCCCCCAATGAGCAGTTCTTC. Translating gives CASSPSPNEQFF. V gene TRBV27 combines with J gene TRBJ2-1; D remains ambiguous. The CDR3 length is 12 residues. V lost 6 bases and J lost 6, with 9 bases in between. Per the germline V gene, CDR1 is MNHEY and CDR2 is SMNVEV (reference sequence).

The V gene is TRBV7-2, the J gene TRBJ2-1, with 10 bases identical to TRBD2. V was pared by 5 bases and J by 5 bases, with 9 bases of the junction left unmatched. Germline V gives CDR1 SGHTA, CDR2 FQGNSA. This CDR3 comprises 16 residues. DNA of the CDR3: TGTGCCAGCAGCGCGCCCGGGACTAGCGACGACAATGAGCAGTTCTTC. This translates into CASSAPGTSDDNEQFF.